This is a list of T cell receptor beta chains from one sample in a study of PD-1 blockade in classical Hodgkin lymphoma. The assay was immunoSEQ multiplex PCR, and TCRdb's table has in-frame clones only and misses some. This sample has about 150,000 clones, with approximately 81% found just once. The sample here was peripheral blood mononuclear cells (PBMCs), taken before the second cycle of nivolumab. These receptors came from a human donor with classical Hodgkin lymphoma. The CDR3 runs from the conserved cysteine through the conserved F or W. The D gene is left open where the match is weak. Clone size is given for some rows only: seen once, a few or many times, or a class if the clone is expanded.

D gene	V gene	J gene	clone size	CDR3 DNA	CDR3 protein
NA	TRBV5-4	TRBJ2-3	NA	TGTGCCAGCAGCTCCCGTCAAACTAGCACAGATACGCAGTATTTT	CASSSRQTSTDTQYF
TRBD1	TRBV10-3	TRBJ1-2	NA	TGTGCCATCAGTCACCCGACAGGGTCTTATGGCTACACCTTC	CAISHPTGSYGYTF
TRBD1	TRBV7-2	TRBJ1-5	NA	TGTGCCAGCAGCTCCAGGGGGGTTAGCAATCAGCCCCAGCATTTT	CASSSRGVSNQPQHF
NA	TRBV14	TRBJ1-4	NA	TGTGCCAGCAGCCAAGATAGCACCACGGGCGGAAAACTGTTTTTT	CASSQDSTTGGKLFF
NA	TRBV29-1	TRBJ2-5	NA	TGCAGCGTTGCACAGCAAGAGACCCAGTACTTC	CSVAQQETQYF
NA	TRBV12-5	TRBJ1-1	NA	TGTGCTAGTGGTTTGACGGACCGGTTTGTCTCTGAAGCTTTCTTT	CASGLTDRFVSEAFF
NA	TRBV4-1	TRBJ2-6	NA	TGCGCCAGCAGCCAAGAATCTCTGGGGGCCAACGTCCTGACTTTC	CASSQESLGANVLTF
NA	TRBV6-6	TRBJ1-5	NA	TGTGCCAGCAGTTACTCGATAGGGGCCGGCAATCAGCCCCAGCATTTT	CASSYSIGAGNQPQHF
TRBD1	TRBV7-2	TRBJ1-1	NA	TGTGCCAGCAATACAGGGGGTTGGAACACTGAAGCTTTCTTT	CASNTGGWNTEAFF
TRBD1	TRBV5-1	TRBJ1-2	NA	TGCGCCAGCAGCTTGGGACAGCCAGGGGGAGGCTACACCTTC	CASSLGQPGGGYTF
TRBD1	TRBV7-2	TRBJ2-7	NA	TGTGCCAGCAGCCTATATGGACAGGACAACGAGCAGTACTTC	CASSLYGQDNEQYF
NA	TRBV10-3	TRBJ1-3	NA	TGTGCCATCAGTAGGGGACCTGGAAACACCATATATTTT	CAISRGPGNTIYF
NA	TRBV6-5	TRBJ1-4	few	TGTGCCAGCCAGGCTTCGGGCTCAAATGAAAAACTGTTTTTT	CASQASGSNEKLFF
TRBD1	TRBV28	TRBJ1-1	NA	TGTGCCAGCATTTGGGGGCAGGGGGGGACTGAAGCTTTCTTT	CASIWGQGGTEAFF
NA	TRBV28	TRBJ1-5	few	TGTGCCAGCAGTTTATCCTGGCAGGGAAGCAATCAGCCCCAGCATTTT	CASSLSWQGSNQPQHF
NA	TRBV27	TRBJ1-4	once	TGTGCCAGCAGTTCAAAAATCCCACGGTTGCCAGGTGAAAAACTGTTTTTT	CASSSKIPRLPGEKLFF
TRBD1	TRBV5-6	TRBJ1-5	NA	TGTGCCAGCAGCTTGGGTTTTGGACAGGGGGATCAGCCCCAGCATTTT	CASSLGFGQGDQPQHF
TRBD1	TRBV28	TRBJ2-7	NA	TGTGCCAGCAGCGGCCCGGACAGGGGACCCTACGAGCAGTACTTC	CASSGPDRGPYEQYF
NA	TRBV6-5	TRBJ1-3	NA	TGTGCCACCCGGGAAGGTCATGGAAACACCATATATTTT	CATREGHGNTIYF
NA	TRBV19	TRBJ1-2	NA	TGTGCCAGTAGTATGGAGCGTTATGGCTACACCTTC	CASSMERYGYTF
NA	TRBV6-4	TRBJ2-3	few	TGTGCCAGCAGTGAAAGCAGCACAGATACGCAGTATTTT	CASSESSTDTQYF
TRBD2	TRBV9	TRBJ2-3	NA	TGTGCCAGCAGCGTAGAGGCTAGCGGGAGACCCTTTACGCAGTATTTT	CASSVEASGRPFTQYF
NA	TRBV2	TRBJ2-2	NA	TGTGCCAGCAGTGATATGGGGACCGGGGAGCTGTTTTTT	CASSDMGTGELFF
NA	TRBV7-9	TRBJ2-2	NA	TGTGCCAGCAGCTTGACCAGTCCCGGGGAGCTGTTTTTT	CASSLTSPGELFF
NA	TRBV30	TRBJ1-1	few	TGTGCCTGCACCCTGAGGCGGGGCACTGAAGCTTTCTTT	CACTLRRGTEAFF
NA	TRBV5-1	TRBJ2-7	NA	TGCGCCAGCAGCTTTTTGGACAGCACCTACGAGCAGTACTTC	CASSFLDSTYEQYF
NA	TRBV5-1	TRBJ2-7	NA	TGCGCCAGCAGCCCACCTCCACCGCCCGGGGGACATACCGAGCAGTACTTC	CASSPPPPPGGHTEQYF
TRBD1	TRBV2	TRBJ1-1	once	TGTGCCAGCAGCGCAGGGGGCTTGGACACTGAAGCTTTCTTT	CASSAGGLDTEAFF
NA	TRBV19	TRBJ1-1	once	TGTGCCAGTACCGATTTCGGACAGCTAAACACTGAAGCTTTCTTT	CASTDFGQLNTEAFF
NA	TRBV5-8	TRBJ2-2	NA	TGTGCCAGCAGCTTCATACGGAACACCGGGGAGCTGTTTTTT	CASSFIRNTGELFF
NA	TRBV29-1	TRBJ1-1	many	TGCAGCGTTGAGGTGGTAGAGAACACTGAAGCTTTCTTT	CSVEVVENTEAFF
TRBD2	TRBV30	TRBJ2-3	NA	TGTGCCTGGAGTTTAGCGGGAGGCGGCACAGATACGCAGTATTTT	CAWSLAGGGTDTQYF
NA	TRBV4-3	TRBJ2-7	NA	TGCGCCAGCAGCAAAGGGGGATCCTACGAGCAGTACTTC	CASSKGGSYEQYF
NA	TRBV7-8	TRBJ2-7	NA	TGTGCCAGCAGCTCGGGACCCCACGAGCAGTACTTC	CASSSGPHEQYF
NA	TRBV21-1	TRBJ1-5	NA	TGTGCCAGCAGCAACTGGGACAGGGGGCGGTGGGGCAATCAGCCCCAGCATTTT	CASSNWDRGRWGNQPQHF
TRBD1	TRBV7-9	TRBJ1-1	NA	TGTGCCAGCAGCTTTGACAGGGAAAACTCTGAAGCTTTCTTT	CASSFDRENSEAFF
NA	TRBV11-2	TRBJ1-4	NA	TGTGCCAGCAGCACCATTTTGGGGGCAACTAATGAAAAACTGTTTTTT	CASSTILGATNEKLFF
NA	TRBV19	TRBJ2-3	NA	TGTGCCAGTAGTGTTCAAGGCGGCCTTAGCACAGATACGCAGTATTTT	CASSVQGGLSTDTQYF
NA	TRBV7-8	TRBJ2-3	NA	TGTGCCAGCAGCTTAGGGGGGACGGGGAGTACGCAGTATTTT	CASSLGGTGSTQYF
NA	TRBV28	TRBJ2-7	NA	TGTGCCAGCAGGACCCGAAGGGATTCCTACGAGCAGTACTTC	CASRTRRDSYEQYF
TRBD1	TRBV6-6	TRBJ1-1	NA	TGTGCCAGCAGTCGACAGGGGATTGAAGCTTTCTTT	CASSRQGIEAFF
TRBD1	TRBV5-4	TRBJ2-7	NA	TGTGCCAGCAGCTTGATTGTAGGATTAGGTAGGGACAGGGTAGGCGAGCAGTACTTC	CASSLIVGLGRDRVGEQYF
TRBD1	TRBV7-2	TRBJ1-1	once	TGTGCCAGCAGCTTAATACAGGGGGCATCTCTGAGCGCTTTCTTT	CASSLIQGASLSAFF
NA	TRBV28	TRBJ1-4	NA	TGTGCCAGCAGCCCTCATACCCAGGGTGTAGAGACTAATGAAAAACTGTTTTTT	CASSPHTQGVETNEKLFF
TRBD2	TRBV12-5	TRBJ2-1	NA	TGTGCTAGCGGGGGGAGCTCCTACAATGAGCAGTTCTTC	CASGGSSYNEQFF
NA	TRBV9	TRBJ2-3	NA	TGTGCCAGCAGCTCCCGCTTTATCCCAGATACGCAGTATTTT	CASSSRFIPDTQYF
TRBD2	TRBV19	TRBJ2-2	NA	TGTGCCGGTCGTAGCGGGAGAAGCACCGGGGAGCTGTTTTTT	CAGRSGRSTGELFF
NA	TRBV7-2	TRBJ2-5	NA	TGTGCCAGCAGCTTAGTTTTTTGGAGCCCTCAGGGAGAGACCCAGTACTTC	CASSLVFWSPQGETQYF
TRBD2	TRBV27	TRBJ2-1	NA	TGTGCCAGCAGTTTATTAGCGGGAGGGCCGCACAATGAGCAGTTCTTC	CASSLLAGGPHNEQFF
NA	TRBV15	TRBJ2-5	NA	TGTGCCACCAGCCCCCAAGGGGAGACCCAGTACTTC	CATSPQGETQYF
NA	TRBV4-2	TRBJ2-6	NA	TGTGCCAGCAGCCAAGATGCCAGCCTCTCTGGGGCCAACGTCCTGACTTTC	CASSQDASLSGANVLTF
TRBD1	TRBV6-5	TRBJ1-5	NA	TGTGCCAGCAGCAGACAGGGGGCCATCAATCAGCCCCAGCATTTT	CASSRQGAINQPQHF
TRBD1	TRBV6-5	TRBJ1-4	NA	TGTGCCAGCAGTTCAACGACAGGGTCGGTTGAAAAACTGTTTTTT	CASSSTTGSVEKLFF
NA	TRBV7-3	TRBJ2-1	NA	TGTGCCAGCAGCTCCCTGGCTACGAGCGGGGAGCAGTTCTTC	CASSSLATSGEQFF
NA	TRBV27	TRBJ2-5	NA	TGTGCCAGCAGTTTAGTCCGGGAGGAGACCCAGTACTTC	CASSLVREETQYF
NA	TRBV28	TRBJ1-2	NA	TGTGCCAGCAGTTTGGGGGACCAAAGCTATGGCTACACCTTC	CASSLGDQSYGYTF
NA	TRBV19	TRBJ1-2	NA	TGTGCCTCTACCCCGACCAGGGGAACCTTCTATGGCTACACCTTC	CASTPTRGTFYGYTF